This TCR beta chain was captured in a study of cytomegalovirus exposure and HLA in healthy donors. Study-level results: TCR sequences were mostly rare, though some public TCRs occurred in many donors. Listed as cytomegalovirus-associated were more than 150 TCR beta chains. It was found in a later analysis that first-cohort TCR clusters tended to co-occur in the approximately 120 validation repertoires.

The V gene end was trimmed by 0 bases and the J gene end by 0 bases; junction bases not matched to a gene: 1. The CDR3 has 17 amino acids. Looked up from germline, CDR1 is SGDLS and CDR2 is YYNGEE. Turning to this clone: What it binds is unknown.

Using immunoSEQ multiplex PCR, the repertoire was profiled, and TCRdb retains in-frame clones only, with some absent. The sample comprises tens of thousands of clones, more than 95% of which are singletons, and around 2.5% rests with the top ten. Sequenced: PBMCs. This chain links TRBV9 with TRBJ2-5, with TRBD2 matching over 14 bases. This sequence originates from a man aged 18 to 29 in good health and CMV-seronegative. CDR3 sequence: CASSVGTSGRYQETQYF. The DNA of the CDR3 is TGTGCCAGCAGCGTAGGGACTAGCGGGAGGTACCAAGAGACCCAGTACTTC.